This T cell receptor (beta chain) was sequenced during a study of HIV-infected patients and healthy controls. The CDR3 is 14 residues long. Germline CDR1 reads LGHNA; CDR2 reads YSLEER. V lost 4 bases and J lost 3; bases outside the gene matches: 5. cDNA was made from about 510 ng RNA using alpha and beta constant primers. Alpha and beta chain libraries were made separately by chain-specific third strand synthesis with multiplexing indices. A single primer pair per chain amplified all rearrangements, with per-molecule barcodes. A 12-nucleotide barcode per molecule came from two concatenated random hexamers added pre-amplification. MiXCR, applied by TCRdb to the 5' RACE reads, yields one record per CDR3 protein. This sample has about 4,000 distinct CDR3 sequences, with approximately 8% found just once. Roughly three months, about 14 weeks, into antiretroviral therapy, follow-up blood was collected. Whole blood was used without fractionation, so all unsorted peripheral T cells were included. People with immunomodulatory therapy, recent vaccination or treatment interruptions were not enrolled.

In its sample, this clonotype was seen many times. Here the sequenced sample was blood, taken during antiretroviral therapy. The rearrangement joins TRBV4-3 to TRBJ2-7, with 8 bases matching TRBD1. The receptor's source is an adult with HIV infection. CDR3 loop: CASSPGTGDYEQYF. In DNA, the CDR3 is TGCGCCAGCAGCCCCGGGACAGGCGACTACGAGCAGTACTTC.